The 27 T cell receptor beta chains given below trace back to one sample, sequenced in a study of graft-versus-host responses after intestinal transplantation. Data came from immunoSEQ multiplex PCR; TCRdb stores just in-frame clones and leaves some out. This sample has about 66,000 clones; 90% occur once, and the top ten carry 1.3%. What these receptors recognize is not known. The starting material was unstimulated CD8+ T cells sorted from spleen or lymph node cells, obtained before intestinal transplant. All receptors come from a human donor who received an intestinal transplant.

The V and J genes are TRBV9 and TRBJ2-7; possible D gene TRBD2, 7 bases. V lost 0 bases and J 7 bases, leaving 17 bases between the germline ends. The germline gives CDR1 SGDLS, CDR2 YYNGEE. CDR3 length: 15 amino acids. This CDR3 reads CASSVGGGASWEQYF. For the CDR3, the DNA is TGTGCCAGCAGCGTAGGAGGGGGGGCGTCGTGGGAGCAGTACTTC.

The genes are TRBV9 and TRBJ2-1; TRBD1 is a possible D gene (6 bases). CDR1 SGDLS and CDR2 YYNGEE come from the germline V gene. The V end was cut by 4 bases, the J end by 6 bases, with 20 bases between. The CDR3 is 16 residues long. The CDR3 nucleotides are TGTGCCAGCAGCCAGGGGCTCGGGGTCTCGGGCAATGAGCAGTTCTTC. Protein: CASSQGLGVSGNEQFF.

This clone is a singleton in its sample. The chain uses TRBV6-1 and TRBJ1-1; D is undetermined. There are 14 residues in the CDR3. Germline CDR1 reads MNHNS; CDR2 reads SASEGT. V was clipped by 3 bases and J by 4 bases, with 12 bases between them. The CDR3 loop reads CASSEQALGTEAFF. The CDR3 region has the DNA TGTGCCAGCAGTGAGCAGGCCCTGGGCACTGAAGCTTTCTTT.

Points on this clone: This sample includes further DNA sequences coding for the same CDR3. This chain uses TRBV6-5 with TRBJ1-2; D gene uncertain. The germline CDR1 and CDR2 sequences are MNHEY and SVGAGI. This CDR3 region has 13 residues. V shed 3 bases and J shed 2 bases, with 7 bases lying between them. CDR3 sequence reads: CASSYEANYGYTF. The CDR3, as DNA: TGTGCCAGCAGTTATGAGGCGAACTATGGCTACACCTTC.

In this sample, this clone turned up a few times. The V and J genes are TRBV16 and TRBJ1-1; D is perhaps TRBD1 (5 bases). V shed 4 bases and J shed 0 bases, with 12 bases lying between them. Germline V gene lookup returns CDR1 KGHSY and CDR2 FQNENV. CDR3 size: 15 residues. CDR3 DNA sequence: TGTGCCAGCAGCCCACAAAGACAGATGAACACTGAAGCTTTCTTT. Its translation is CASSPQRQMNTEAFF.

The chain has TRBV9 and TRBJ2-7, with a tentative D call TRBD2 (6 bases). This CDR3 has 13 residues. Germline-derived CDR1 and CDR2 are SGDLS and YYNGEE. The V end was cut by 3 bases, the J end by 6 bases, with 13 bases between. The DNA for the CDR3 is TGTGCCAGCAGCGCCGGGACTGTCGGCGAGCAGTACTTC. It is translated as CASSAGTVGEQYF.

The chain uses TRBV7-9 and TRBJ1-1; 7 positions agree with TRBD1. The germline CDR1 and CDR2 sequences are SEHNR and FQNEAQ (reference sequence). CDR3 length equals 15 residues. V lost 6 bases and J lost 0; bases outside the gene matches: 7. The CDR3 sequence: CASRRRTGMNTEAFF. The CDR3 DNA follows: TGTGCCAGCAGACGCCGGACAGGCATGAACACTGAAGCTTTCTTT.

V and J are TRBV9 and TRBJ1-1, with TRBD1 identical over 11 bases. CDR3 size: 14 residues. The germline CDR1 and CDR2 sequences are SGDLS and YYNGEE. V was clipped by 4 bases and J by 4 bases; unmatched bases: 3. CDR3 sequence: CASSPGTGGTEAFF. The CDR3, as DNA: TGTGCCAGCAGCCCTGGGACAGGGGGCACTGAAGCTTTCTTT.

About this clone: Sequence at one end of the junction differs from germline and may be a read error. This sequence joins TRBV7-7 and TRBJ2-5; 12 nucleotides agree with TRBD2. The CDR3 covers 15 residues. CDR1 is SSHAT, CDR2 FNYEAQ, per germline (reference sequence). The CDR3 bases are TGTGCTAGCAGCTTAGGGACTAGCGGGCAAGAGACCCAGTACTTC. It yields the protein CASSLGTSGQETQYF.

The rearrangement joins TRBV19 to TRBJ2-6, with D perhaps matching TRBD1 (5 bases). Trimming pared 2 bases from V and 4 bases from J, leaving 9 bases between. This CDR3 is built from 15 residues. Per germline, CDR1 LNHDA and CDR2 SQIVND (reference sequence). The CDR3 here is CASSIQGDGANVLTF. In nucleotides, the CDR3 is TGTGCCAGTAGTATACAGGGTGACGGGGCCAACGTCCTGACTTTC.

The chain links TRBV9 to TRBJ2-1, with TRBD1 matching 7 bases. Germline CDR1 SGDLS, CDR2 YYNGEE. This CDR3 has 15 amino acids. The V segment lost 3 bases and the J segment 2 bases; nucleotides outside the gene matches: 5. The CDR3 loop is CASSAGGQTYNEQFF. Written as DNA, the CDR3 is TGTGCCAGCAGCGCTGGGGGACAGACCTACAATGAGCAGTTCTTC.

The chain joins TRBV7-9 to TRBJ1-2; maybe TRBD1 (6 bases). This CDR3 comprises 13 residues. V gave up 7 bases and J gave up 3 bases, with 12 bases separating them. CDR1 is SEHNR, CDR2 FQNEAQ, per germline (reference sequence). The CDR3 coding sequence is TGTGCCAGCAACACAGGGTTGGACTATGGCTACACCTTC. Translation gives CASNTGLDYGYTF.

J is TRBJ1-5 and V is TRBV9; the D is unclear. The V end lost 2 bases, the J end lost 2 bases, and 8 bases lay between the germline ends. Germline V gives CDR1 SGDLS, CDR2 YYNGEE. The CDR3 sequence is 14 residues long. The CDR3 here is CASSVWGGNQPQHF. The CDR3 nucleotides are TGTGCCAGCAGCGTTTGGGGAGGCAATCAGCCCCAGCATTTT.

The chain joins TRBV4-2 to TRBJ1-2; no clear D gene. The germline V gene encodes CDR1 LGHNA and CDR2 YNFKEQ. Between the trimmed V and J ends, which lost 4 bases and 4 bases, there was a span of 13 bases. CDR3 length: 14 residues. The CDR3 sequence: CASSLAGEIYGYTF. As DNA, the CDR3 is TGTGCCAGCAGCCTAGCCGGCGAGATCTATGGCTACACCTTC.

Details on this clone: One end of the junction fails to match germline, which may point to a read error. The CDR3 region has the DNA TGTGCTAGCAGCCCCGGGACAGGGGAGTGGCCCCTCCACTTT. Its translation: CASSPGTGEWPLHF. The chain carries TRBV7-7 and TRBJ1-6; 10 bases align to TRBD1. The germline CDR1 and CDR2 sequences are SSHAT and FNYEAQ (reference sequence). The CDR3 runs to 14 residues.

This sequence joins TRBV7-8 and TRBJ2-7; 8 positions agree with TRBD2. CDR3 length equals 13 residues. Germline CDR1 reads SGHVS; CDR2 reads FQNEAQ. The J segment lost 4 bases and the V segment lost 8 bases, leaving 7 bases of the junction unmatched. The CDR3 DNA follows: TGTGCCAGCCGCTCCAGCGGGGGTTACGAGCAGTACTTC. Its translation is CASRSSGGYEQYF.

CDR3 DNA sequence: TGTGCCAGCAGCTCGCTCCCCCCGGGTACAGATACGCAGTATTTT. Amino acid sequence: CASSSLPPGTDTQYF. V is TRBV7-9 and J is TRBJ2-3; D not resolved. The CDR3 has 15 residues. CDR1 is SEHNR and CDR2 is FQNEAQ in the germline V gene (reference sequence). V lost 4 bases to trimming and J lost 3 bases, with 14 bases between them. Filled out from reference TRBV7-9 and TRBJ2-3, the complete variable domain reads DTGVSQNPRHKITKRGQNVTFRCDPISEHNRLYWYRQTLGQGPEFLTYFQNEAQLEKSRLLSDRFSAERPKGSFSTLEIQRTEQGDSAMYLCASSSLPPGTDTQYFGPGTRLTVL.

With regard to this clone: The same CDR3 can be traced to other DNA sequences in this sample. The chain joins TRBV13 to TRBJ1-2; possibly TRBD1 for D (5 bases). Germline V gene data show CDR1 as PRHDT and CDR2 as FYEKMQ (reference sequence). This CDR3 region has 13 residues. With 3 bases removed from V and 3 bases from J, the gap between germline ends came to 8 bases. The CDR3 sequence: CASSLGRDYGYTF. CDR3 DNA: TGTGCCAGCAGCTTGGGCAGGGACTATGGCTACACCTTC.

This sequence joins TRBV27 and TRBJ1-6; maybe TRBD1 (5 bases). The germline gives CDR1 MNHEY, CDR2 SMNVEV (reference sequence). V was trimmed by 7 bases and J by 0 bases, leaving 16 bases between them. The CDR3 consists of 17 residues. CDR3 sequence reads: CASNLAGESSYNSPLHF. The CDR3 DNA reads as TGTGCCAGCAACCTCGCGGGGGAGAGCTCCTATAATTCACCCCTCCACTTT.

V is TRBV5-4 and J is TRBJ2-7, with TRBD1 matching 9 bases. The trim removed 5 bases at V and 7 bases at J, leaving 7 bases unmatched. This CDR3 has 13 amino acids. Germline lookup yields CDR1 SGHNT and CDR2 YYREEE (reference sequence). The CDR3 coding sequence is TGTGCCAGCAGTGACAGGGGGGCGGTGGAGCAGTACTTC. Translated, it gives CASSDRGAVEQYF.

The chain uses TRBV6-1 and TRBJ2-5, with D possibly matching TRBD2 (6 bases). The J call is uncertain, as TRBJ2-7 better fits the DNA end. Per germline, CDR1 MNHNS and CDR2 SASEGT. The CDR3 length is 13 residues. The CDR3 nucleotides are TGTGCCAGCAAGATCCGGGGGTCCTACGAGCAGTACTTC. Translated: CASKIRGSYEQYF.

On this clone itself: The same CDR3 can be traced to other DNA sequences in this sample. The chain joins TRBV27 to TRBJ2-1, with 7 bases lining up with TRBD1. The CDR3 has 14 amino acids. Germline V lookup: CDR1 MNHEY, CDR2 SMNVEV (reference sequence). Germline trimming cut 5 bases from V and 2 bases from J; bases unmatched to any gene: 3. The CDR3 spells CASSLGTAYNEQFF. DNA for the CDR3: TGTGCCAGCAGTCTCGGGACAGCCTACAATGAGCAGTTCTTC.

This sequence joins TRBV15 and TRBJ1-3; D is possibly TRBD1 (5 bases). V was cut by 0 bases and J by 3 bases, with 12 bases left in between. The CDR3 length is 16 residues. Germline V gives CDR1 LNHNV, CDR2 YYDKDF (reference sequence). In DNA form, the CDR3 reads TGTGCCACCAGCAGAGATTCAGGGTTTATTGGAAACACCATATATTTT. Amino acids: CATSRDSGFIGNTIYF.

The rearrangement uses TRBV27 and TRBJ2-5; 12 positions match TRBD1. Germline assignment: CDR1 MNHEY and CDR2 SMNVEV (reference sequence). Losses at the gene ends were 5 bases for V and 5 bases for J; bases not matched to a gene: 6. The CDR3 loop spans 15 amino acids. The CDR3 coding sequence is TGTGCCAGCAGTCCAGGGACAGGGGGCGGGGAGACCCAGTACTTC. Its protein is CASSPGTGGGETQYF.

The chain carries TRBV4-1 and TRBJ2-1; weak D call: TRBD2 (7 bases). From germline, CDR1 is MGHRA and CDR2 YSYEKL. V was clipped by 0 bases and J by 2 bases, with 14 bases between them. The CDR3 is 17 residues long. CDR3 bases: TGCGCCAGCAGCCAAGATGGAAGGGGGGGAGCCTACAATGAGCAGTTCTTC. Translation: CASSQDGRGGAYNEQFF.

The chain carries TRBV13 and TRBJ2-3; D perhaps matches TRBD1 (5 bases). Germline V gene sequence: CDR1 PRHDT, CDR2 FYEKMQ (reference sequence). This CDR3 contains 14 residues. With 5 bases removed from V and 0 bases from J, the gap between germline ends came to 9 bases. CDR3 coding DNA: TGTGCCAGCAGCCCATGGGGCAGCACAGATACGCAGTATTTT. This encodes CASSPWGSTDTQYF.

The genes are TRBV5-1 and TRBJ2-1, with 12 bases fitting TRBD2. Germline V gene sequence: CDR1 SGHRS, CDR2 YFSETQ. Germline trimming cut 3 bases from V and 8 bases from J; bases unmatched to any gene: 0. The CDR3 has 13 amino acids. As DNA, the CDR3 is TGCGCCAGCAGCTGGACTAGCGGGGATGAGCAGTTCTTC. Protein sequence: CASSWTSGDEQFF.